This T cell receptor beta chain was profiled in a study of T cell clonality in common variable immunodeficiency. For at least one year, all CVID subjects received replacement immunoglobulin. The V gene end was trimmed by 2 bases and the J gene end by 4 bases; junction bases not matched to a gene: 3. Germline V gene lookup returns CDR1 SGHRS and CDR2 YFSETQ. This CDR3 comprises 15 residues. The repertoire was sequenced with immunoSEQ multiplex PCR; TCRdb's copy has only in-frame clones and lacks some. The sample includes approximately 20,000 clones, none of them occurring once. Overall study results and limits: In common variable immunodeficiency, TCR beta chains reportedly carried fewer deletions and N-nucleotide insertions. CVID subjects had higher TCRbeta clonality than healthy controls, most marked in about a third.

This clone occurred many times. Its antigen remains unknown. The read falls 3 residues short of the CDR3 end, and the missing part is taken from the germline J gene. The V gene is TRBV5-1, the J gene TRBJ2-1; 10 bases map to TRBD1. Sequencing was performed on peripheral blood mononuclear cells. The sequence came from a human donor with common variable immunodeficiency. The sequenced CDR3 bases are TGCGCCAGCAGCTTCGGACAGGGGGGTTACAATGAG. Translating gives CASSFGQGGYNE. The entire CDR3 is CASSFGQGGYNEQFF.